The 23 T cell receptor beta chains given below trace back to one sample, sequenced in a study of T cell repertoires in cytomegalovirus infection. TCRdb passed the reads through MiXCR, listing each CDR3 protein once. The sample lists almost 500,000 distinct CDR3 sequences, over 9% occurring once. The source material was PBMCs. The receptors stem from a human donor in good health (CMV status not recorded). Some clones in this sample may be carry-over from other donors' samples.

A word on this clonotype: Compared with germline, one end of the junction differs, possibly owing to a read error. The genes are TRBV14 and TRBJ2-1; no clear D. CDR1 and CDR2 from the germline V gene are SGHDN and FVKESK. The CDR3 is 13 residues long. Here the CDR3 reads CTNDGSYYNEQFF. The CDR3 nucleotides read TGCACAAATGACGGAAGCTATTACAATGAGCAGTTCTTC.

This clonotype was observed a handful of times. The gene calls are TRBV14 and TRBJ2-6; no reliable D call. The germline V gene encodes CDR1 SGHDN and CDR2 FVKESK. V dropped 2 bases and J dropped 4 bases, with 9 bases sitting between them. CDR3 length: 15 amino acids. The CDR3 bases are TGTGCCAGCAGCCAAAACTCGGCAGGGGCCAACGTCCTGACTTTC. This sequence encodes CASSQNSAGANVLTF.

This clonotype showed up many times. The gene calls are TRBV6-1 and TRBJ2-7; no firm D call. The germline V and J ends were trimmed by 2 bases and 2 bases, with 13 bases remaining between them. This CDR3 has 15 amino acids. From germline, CDR1 is MNHNS and CDR2 SASEGT. The DNA for the CDR3 is TGTGCCAGCAGTGAAATGTTGGTCAACACCTACGAGCAGTACTTC. Its translation is CASSEMLVNTYEQYF.

The V call is TRBV12-3 or TRBV12-4, the J call TRBJ2-3; 12 bases agree with TRBD2. With 2 bases clipped from V and 2 bases from J, the junction kept 14 bases outside the gene matches. This CDR3 contains 20 residues. This CDR3 is CASSLRVLRGLAGLTDTQYF. In DNA form, the CDR3 reads TGTGCCAGCAGTTTAAGGGTCCTAAGGGGACTAGCGGGCCTCACAGATACGCAGTATTTT.

With regard to this clonotype: The germline gene is not matched at one end of the junction; a read error may be the cause. The chain employs TRBV12-3 or TRBV12-4 and TRBJ2-7, with D possibly TRBD2 on 6 matching bases. The CDR3 extends over 13 amino acids. CDR3 loop: CASSYGSSHEQYF. DNA for the CDR3: TGTGCCAGCAGTTACGGGAGCTCCCACGAGCAGTACTTC.

Ten or more counts support this clonotype. This chain links TRBV2 with TRBJ1-2; no firm D call. Looked up from germline, CDR1 is SNHLY and CDR2 is FYNNEI. Between the trimmed V and J ends, which lost 2 bases and 12 bases, there was a span of 10 bases. The CDR3 has 11 residues. The CDR3 protein is CASSEWRGHTF. The DNA of the CDR3 is TGTGCCAGCAGTGAATGGCGGGGTCACACCTTC.

As concerns this clonotype: This clone may be a read error of a much larger clone one base away. The chain has TRBV20-1 and TRBJ2-2, with a possible D match to TRBD2 (5 bases). Germline-derived CDR1 and CDR2 are DFQATT and SNEGSKA (reference sequence). V dropped 6 bases and J dropped 1 base, with 18 bases sitting between them. The CDR3 contains 16 residues. The CDR3 protein is CSAQLPGTENTGELFF. CDR3 DNA sequence: TGCAGTGCCCAATTACCGGGAACGGAGAACACCGGGGAGCTGTTTTTT.

In its sample, this clonotype was seen many times. The chain is built from TRBV4-2 and TRBJ2-2; D is possibly TRBD2 (5 bases). Trimming shortened V by 1 base and J by 13 bases, and 16 bases separated the two germline ends. Germline values: CDR1 LGHNA, CDR2 YNFKEQ. The CDR3 is 14 residues long. The CDR3 DNA reads TGTGCCAGCAGCCAAGGGGGAGAGGGAGTAGGGCTGTTTTTT. Translated: CASSQGGEGVGLFF.

To note about this clonotype: A much larger clone is a single base away; this may be a read error. This sequence joins TRBV4-1 and TRBJ1-1; D is unresolved. Looked up from germline, CDR1 is MGHRA and CDR2 is YSYEKL. The CDR3 sequence is 15 residues long. For the CDR3, the DNA is TGTGCCAGCAGCCAAGATAACAGCATCAACACTGAAGCTTTCTTT. This encodes CASSQDNSINTEAFF.

This clonotype came up a few times. The J gene is TRBJ2-6, the V gene TRBV2; TRBD1 aligns across 9 bases. Germline CDR1 and CDR2: SNHLY and FYNNEI. The ends lost 7 bases at V and 12 bases at J; junction bases unmatched: 4. This CDR3 is built from 12 residues. The CDR3 DNA reads TGTGCCAGCAACGGACAGGGGAGCGTCCTGACTTTC. It specifies CASNGQGSVLTF.

This clonotype was seen only a few times. The rearrangement joins TRBV5-1 to TRBJ2-2; a possible D gene is TRBD1 (5 bases). V was trimmed by 1 base and J by 0 bases, leaving 10 bases between them. CDR1 is SGHRS, CDR2 YFSETQ, per germline. This CDR3 is built from 16 residues. The CDR3 nucleotides read TGCGCCAGCAGCTTGACGTCAGGGACGAACACCGGGGAGCTGTTTTTT. This gives the protein CASSLTSGTNTGELFF.

This clonotype was recorded at least ten times. The chain joins TRBV7-2 to TRBJ2-5; TRBD2 matches at 8 bases. CDR3 length: 14 amino acids. In germline, CDR1 is SGHTA, CDR2 FQGNSA. Trimming cost V 6 bases and J 5 bases; bases outside gene matches: 8. CDR3 DNA sequence: TGTGCCAGCAGTGGGACTAGGCTAGGGGAGACCCAGTACTTC. Residues: CASSGTRLGETQYF.

This clonotype was observed a handful of times. This rearrangement joins TRBV6-5 to TRBJ2-7, with TRBD1 matching over 10 bases. Germline CDR1 reads MNHEY; CDR2 reads SVGAGI. V shed 3 bases and J 5 bases; nucleotides not matched to a gene: 22. The CDR3 is 20 residues long. CDR3: CASSYFTNREPGQGSDEQYF. As DNA, the CDR3 is TGTGCCAGCAGTTATTTTACCAATAGGGAACCGGGACAGGGGTCGGACGAGCAGTACTTC.

The chain recombines TRBV20-1 with TRBJ2-7; no reliable D call. CDR1 and CDR2 (germline): DFQATT, SNEGSKA (reference sequence). The CDR3 runs 12 residues. Trimming shortened V by 6 bases and J by 0 bases, and 9 bases separated the two germline ends. The CDR3 DNA reads as TGCAGTGCCCCCGGCCCCTCCTACGAGCAGTACTTC. Its translation is CSAPGPSYEQYF.

This clonotype occurred many times. The rearrangement joins TRBV14 to TRBJ2-5; D is tentatively TRBD1 or TRBD2 (5 bases each). The CDR3 totals 17 residues. From germline, CDR1 is SGHDN and CDR2 FVKESK. With 5 bases removed from V and 5 bases from J, the gap between germline ends came to 24 bases. This chain's CDR3 is CASSAIRGSSKAETQYF. The CDR3 DNA is TGTGCCAGCAGCGCAATCCGGGGCTCTTCTAAGGCCGAGACCCAGTACTTC. Combining the CDR3 with reference TRBV14 and TRBJ2-5 gives the whole variable domain EAGVTQFPSHSVIEKGQTVTLRCDPISGHDNLYWYRRVMGKEIKFLLHFVKESKQDESGMPNNRFLAERTGGTYSTLKVQPAELEDSGVYFCASSAIRGSSKAETQYFGPGTRLLVL.

This clonotype showed up many times. J is TRBJ2-5 and V is TRBV7-2; D unresolved. The V end lost 5 bases, the J end lost 3 bases, and 10 bases lay between the germline ends. Germline CDR1 is SGHTA and CDR2 is FQGNSA. This CDR3 comprises 13 residues. The CDR3 sequence is CASSLDRKETQYF. The CDR3 nucleotides read TGTGCCAGCAGCCTGGATAGGAAAGAGACCCAGTACTTC.

The chain couples TRBV29-1 to TRBJ2-7; TRBD1 matches 8 bases. Germline assignment: CDR1 SQVTM and CDR2 ANQGSEA. The CDR3 is made up of 12 amino acids. V gave up 7 bases and J gave up 2 bases; unmatched junction bases: 4. The CDR3 sequence: CSAGTGTYEQYF. In DNA form, the CDR3 reads TGCAGCGCCGGGACAGGTACCTACGAGCAGTACTTC.

This clonotype was counted at least ten times. The CDR3 coding sequence is TGTGCCAGTAGGATACGCATCAATTCTGGTGAAAAACTGTTTTTT. The encoded protein is CASRIRINSGEKLFF. V and J are TRBV19 and TRBJ1-4; the D is unclear. Germline assignment: CDR1 LNHDA and CDR2 SQIVND (reference sequence). V lost 6 bases to trimming and J lost 7 bases, with 18 bases between them. This CDR3 has 15 amino acids.

This clonotype was seen ten or more times. V gene TRBV29-1 combines with J gene TRBJ2-1; 8 bases are shared with TRBD2. CDR3 length: 15 residues. The germline V gene has CDR1 SQVTM and CDR2 ANQGSEA. Trimming at V came to 5 bases and at J to 0 bases, leaving 6 bases not matched to a gene. CDR3 amino acids: CSVRRGGLSYNEQFF. CDR3 in DNA: TGCAGCGTTCGTCGGGGGGGCCTCTCCTACAATGAGCAGTTCTTC.

This clonotype has a count of ten or more. This chain connects TRBV6-1 to TRBJ2-7; TRBD2 matches 9 bases. The CDR3 spans 16 residues. CDR1 MNHNS and CDR2 SASEGT come from the germline V gene. After removal of 2 bases from V and 3 bases from J, the junction contained 8 bases not matched to a gene. The CDR3 sequence: CASSEWGNSGSYEQYF. The CDR3 bases are TGTGCCAGCAGTGAATGGGGAAATAGCGGGAGCTACGAGCAGTACTTC.

This clonotype has more than one count but fewer than ten. The chain is built from TRBV6-1 and TRBJ2-5; 8 nucleotides agree with TRBD1. With 3 bases clipped from V and 4 bases from J, the junction kept 7 bases outside the gene matches. The germline V gene encodes CDR1 MNHNS and CDR2 SASEGT. The CDR3 totals 15 residues. The CDR3 is CASSETGATGETQYF. Written as DNA, the CDR3 is TGTGCCAGCAGTGAGACAGGGGCCACTGGAGAGACCCAGTACTTC.

This clonotype has a count of ten or more. The CDR3 DNA reads TGTGCCAGCAGCTTATTGGGAGGCAGGCCCACTGAAGCTTTCTTT. Its protein product is CASSLLGGRPTEAFF. This sequence joins TRBV7-2 and TRBJ1-1; D is uncertain. This CDR3 is 15 amino acids long. Germline V lookup: CDR1 SGHTA, CDR2 FQGNSA. Trimming left V 2 bases short and J 4 bases short, with 14 bases between.

This clonotype was recorded at least ten times. Written as DNA, the CDR3 is TGTGCCAGCTCGCTCTACCCCGCGGCGGGAGAGAGCTCCTACGAGCAGTACTTC. This gives the protein CASSLYPAAGESSYEQYF. The J gene is TRBJ2-7, the V gene TRBV27, with 7 bases fitting TRBD2. Germline CDR1 reads MNHEY; CDR2 reads SMNVEV (reference sequence). This CDR3 spans 18 amino acids. Germline trimming cut 8 bases from V and 0 bases from J; bases unmatched to any gene: 19.